This entry describes one T cell receptor beta chain. Its antigen is not identified. The CDR3 is 14 amino acids. V lost 4 bases and J lost 7; bases outside the gene matches: 8. Germline CDR1 LGHNA, CDR2 YNFKEQ. This entry is derived from a study of response to subunit inactivated influenza vaccine. Points from the study as a whole: The authors suggested that every seasonal influenza vaccination recruits few new T cells.

TCRdb re-called the RT-PCR reads with MiXCR, one entry per CDR3 protein. The profile covers more than 150,000 distinct CDR3 sequences, with roughly 10% appearing a single time and approximately 35% taken by the ten largest. The rearrangement links TRBV4-2 to TRBJ1-2; TRBD1 aligns across 8 bases. The input for sequencing was CD8+ T cells sorted from PBMCs, taken less than 30 months after vaccination. This receptor was identified in a man between 50 and 69 years old who received an inactivated influenza vaccine. The CDR3 DNA sequence: TGTGCCAGCAGCCGCCCGGGACAGGTGATTGGCTACACCTTC. This translates into CASSRPGQVIGYTF.